Listed below are T cell receptor beta chains from one sample, sequenced in a study of cytomegalovirus exposure and HLA in healthy donors. Here immunoSEQ multiplex PCR was the method, and the copy in TCRdb shows in-frame clones only, minus some. This sample has about 190,000 clones; just under 80% occur once, and the top ten carry approximately 6%. Source material: PBMCs. Receptor source: a woman in her thirties in good health and CMV-seropositive. Both conserved end residues are part of each CDR3. The order of the fields is J gene, V gene, clone size, D gene, CDR3 protein, CDR3 DNA. The D gene is left open where the match is weak. Part of the rows lack a size; the others show once, few, many or a class for expanded clones.

J gene: TRBJ2-2; V gene: TRBV27; clone size: .; D gene: TRBD2; CDR3 protein: CASSATSGAGVGELFF; CDR3 DNA: TGTGCCAGCAGTGCTACTAGCGGGGCGGGGGTCGGGGAGCTGTTTTTT
J gene: TRBJ1-1; V gene: TRBV6-5; clone size: .; D gene: TRBD1; CDR3 protein: CASRSTGGAGAFF; CDR3 DNA: TGTGCCAGCAGGTCGACAGGGGGCGCAGGAGCTTTCTTT
J gene: TRBJ2-7; V gene: TRBV2; clone size: .; D gene: TRBD1; CDR3 protein: CASGVDRAAYEQYF; CDR3 DNA: TGTGCCAGCGGGGTTGACAGGGCCGCCTACGAGCAGTACTTC
J gene: TRBJ2-7; V gene: TRBV5-1; clone size: .; D gene: .; CDR3 protein: CASSLTVSYEQYF; CDR3 DNA: TGCGCCAGCAGTCTAACGGTCTCCTACGAGCAGTACTTC
J gene: TRBJ1-2; V gene: TRBV2; clone size: .; D gene: .; CDR3 protein: CASSVLRQEANYGYTF; CDR3 DNA: TGTGCCAGCAGTGTACTCCGACAGGAAGCTAACTATGGCTACACCTTC
J gene: TRBJ1-1; V gene: TRBV6-6; clone size: .; D gene: .; CDR3 protein: CASSLSQNTEAFF; CDR3 DNA: TGTGCCAGCAGTTTGAGCCAGAACACTGAAGCTTTCTTT
J gene: TRBJ2-4; V gene: TRBV4-1; clone size: .; D gene: TRBD2; CDR3 protein: CASSQRTSGGAKYF; CDR3 DNA: TGCGCCAGCAGCCAGAGGACTAGCGGGGGGGCGAAGTACTTC
J gene: TRBJ1-2; V gene: TRBV5-8; clone size: .; D gene: TRBD1; CDR3 protein: CASSFDRASSHYTF; CDR3 DNA: TGTGCCAGCAGTTTTGACAGGGCCTCTTCGCACTACACCTTC
J gene: TRBJ2-1; V gene: TRBV10-1; clone size: .; D gene: TRBD1; CDR3 protein: CASSGQGHEQFF; CDR3 DNA: TGCGCCAGCAGTGGACAGGGGCATGAGCAGTTCTTC
J gene: TRBJ2-7; V gene: TRBV5-1; clone size: .; D gene: .; CDR3 protein: CASSLGRGASSYEQYF; CDR3 DNA: TGCGCCAGCAGCTTGGGCAGGGGCGCGAGCTCCTACGAGCAGTACTTC
J gene: TRBJ2-3; V gene: TRBV20-1; clone size: .; D gene: .; CDR3 protein: CSARGPVPYF; CDR3 DNA: TGCAGTGCTAGAGGGCCAGTTCCGTATTTT
J gene: TRBJ2-5; V gene: TRBV2; clone size: .; D gene: TRBD2; CDR3 protein: CASSGTSGRSGGAQYF; CDR3 DNA: TGTGCCAGCAGTGGGACTAGCGGGAGGTCCGGGGGGGCCCAGTACTTC
J gene: TRBJ2-7; V gene: TRBV6-6; clone size: .; D gene: .; CDR3 protein: CASSYSLEQYF; CDR3 DNA: TGTGCCAGCAGTTACTCCCTCGAGCAGTACTTC
J gene: TRBJ2-7; V gene: TRBV5-4; clone size: few; D gene: .; CDR3 protein: CASSPTRQVFHEQYF; CDR3 DNA: TGTGCCAGCAGCCCAACTAGGCAGGTTTTCCACGAGCAGTACTTC
J gene: TRBJ1-1; V gene: TRBV19; clone size: .; D gene: TRBD1; CDR3 protein: CASKLQGALTEAFF; CDR3 DNA: TGTGCCAGTAAACTACAGGGGGCTCTCACTGAAGCTTTCTTT
J gene: TRBJ1-5; V gene: TRBV6-8; clone size: .; D gene: TRBD1; CDR3 protein: CAIHAGDRGKRQPQHF; CDR3 DNA: TGTGCCATTCACGCAGGAGACAGGGGAAAACGTCAGCCCCAGCATTTT
J gene: TRBJ1-2; V gene: TRBV5-1; clone size: .; D gene: .; CDR3 protein: CASSLSPRWNCTF; CDR3 DNA: TGCGCCAGCAGCTTGTCCCCCAGGTGGAATTGCACCTTC
J gene: TRBJ1-3; V gene: TRBV2; clone size: once; D gene: .; CDR3 protein: CASSERELTGNTIYF; CDR3 DNA: TGTGCCAGCAGTGAAAGGGAGTTGACAGGAAACACCATATATTTT
J gene: TRBJ2-3; V gene: TRBV5-1; clone size: .; D gene: .; CDR3 protein: CASSLVGLGGLAGTDTQYF; CDR3 DNA: TGCGCCAGCAGCTTGGTCGGCCTAGGGGGGCTAGCGGGCACAGATACGCAGTATTTT
J gene: TRBJ2-3; V gene: TRBV6-4; clone size: .; D gene: .; CDR3 protein: CASSAAITDTQYF; CDR3 DNA: TGTGCCAGCAGCGCGGCGATCACAGATACGCAGTATTTT
J gene: TRBJ2-6; V gene: TRBV27; clone size: .; D gene: .; CDR3 protein: CASSSVSSGANVLTF; CDR3 DNA: TGTGCCAGCAGTTCTGTATCTTCTGGGGCCAACGTCCTGACTTTC
J gene: TRBJ2-7; V gene: TRBV6-5; clone size: .; D gene: .; CDR3 protein: CASSSRPETSYEQYF; CDR3 DNA: TGTGCCAGCAGCTCTCGGCCGGAGACCTCCTACGAGCAGTACTTC
J gene: TRBJ2-3; V gene: TRBV11-2; clone size: once; D gene: .; CDR3 protein: CASSQGELRGTDTQYF; CDR3 DNA: TGTGCCAGCAGCCAGGGGGAACTACGGGGGACCGATACGCAGTATTTT
J gene: TRBJ2-7; V gene: TRBV9; clone size: few; D gene: .; CDR3 protein: CASSLGQVDEQYF; CDR3 DNA: TGTGCCAGCAGCCTAGGGCAGGTCGACGAGCAGTACTTC
J gene: TRBJ1-5; V gene: TRBV29-1; clone size: .; D gene: .; CDR3 protein: CNVGGRNQPQHF; CDR3 DNA: TGCAACGTTGGGGGCCGCAATCAGCCCCAGCATTTT
J gene: TRBJ2-2; V gene: TRBV19; clone size: .; D gene: TRBD2; CDR3 protein: CATRGGENHYTGELFF; CDR3 DNA: TGTGCCACCCGGGGGGGAGAGAACCATTACACCGGGGAGCTGTTTTTT